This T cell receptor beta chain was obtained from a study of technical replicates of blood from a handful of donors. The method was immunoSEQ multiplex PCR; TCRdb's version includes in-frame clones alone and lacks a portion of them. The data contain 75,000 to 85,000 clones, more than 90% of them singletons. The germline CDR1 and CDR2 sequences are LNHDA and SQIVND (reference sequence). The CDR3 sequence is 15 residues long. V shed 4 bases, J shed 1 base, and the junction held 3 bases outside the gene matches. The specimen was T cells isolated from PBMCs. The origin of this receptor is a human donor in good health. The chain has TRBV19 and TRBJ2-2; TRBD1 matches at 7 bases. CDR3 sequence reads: CASSNRDRNTGELFF. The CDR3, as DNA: TGTGCCAGTAGTAACCGGGACAGGAACACCGGGGAGCTGTTTTTT.